These 21 T cell receptor beta chains share one sample of origin, sequenced in a study of T cell changes during pregnancy in multiple sclerosis. Measured with immunoSEQ multiplex PCR; TCRdb has only the in-frame clones, and not every one. This sample yields 35,000 to 50,000 clones, of which approximately 90% are seen a single time; 1.4% to 1.5% belongs to the top ten. Specimen: PBMCs (not recorded whether the cells were cultured). The receptors originated from a female donor with multiple sclerosis, enrolled in a pregnancy study.

The rearrangement uses TRBV28 and TRBJ2-7; D not certain. Per the germline V gene, CDR1 is MDHEN and CDR2 is SYDVKM. The CDR3 loop spans 12 amino acids. V lost 2 bases and J lost 7, with 9 bases in between. DNA of the CDR3: TGTGCCAGCAGTTTAGGGTACGGGGAGCAGTACTTC. Translation gives CASSLGYGEQYF.

The V call is TRBV18, the J call TRBJ1-1, with D possibly TRBD1 on 5 matching bases. This CDR3 is built from 14 residues. The V end lost 3 bases, the J end lost 0 bases, and 8 bases lay between the germline ends. Germline V gene lookup returns CDR1 KGHSH and CDR2 LQKENI. Here the CDR3 DNA reads TGTGCCAGCTCACCGGGACTTTTGAACACTGAAGCTTTCTTT. Encoded protein: CASSPGLLNTEAFF.

V usage is TRBV5-6 and J usage is TRBJ1-5; maybe TRBD1 (6 bases). V was trimmed by 3 bases and J by 4 bases, leaving 17 bases between them. This CDR3 has 16 amino acids. The V gene's germline CDR1 is SGHDT and CDR2 YYEEEE. The CDR3 sequence: CASSYQGGKGNQPQHF. CDR3 nucleotide sequence: TGTGCCAGCAGCTATCAAGGGGGTAAAGGGAATCAGCCCCAGCATTTT.

V and J are TRBV6-5 and TRBJ2-7; 7 nucleotides line up with TRBD2. The germline V gene has CDR1 MNHEY and CDR2 SVGAGI. This CDR3 is 13 amino acids long. The V gene end was trimmed by 7 bases and the J gene end by 0 bases; junction bases not matched to a gene: 3. This CDR3 is CASTSGDSYEQYF. In DNA form, the CDR3 reads TGTGCCAGCACCAGCGGGGACTCCTACGAGCAGTACTTC.

The chain combines TRBV7-2 with TRBJ1-4, with a possible D match to TRBD1 (6 bases). There are 15 residues in the CDR3. Germline lookup yields CDR1 SGHTA and CDR2 FQGNSA. The V and J ends lost 5 bases and 3 bases respectively, with 13 bases between them. The CDR3 protein is CASSTYRESNEKLFF. CDR3 in DNA: TGTGCCAGCAGCACATACAGGGAGTCTAATGAAAAACTGTTTTTT.

The gene calls are TRBV30 and TRBJ2-7; possibly TRBD1 for D (5 bases). Trimming removed 0 bases at V and 2 bases at J, with 11 bases between. Germline V CDR1 and CDR2: GTSNPN, SVGIG (reference sequence). The CDR3 runs 14 residues. For the CDR3, the DNA is TGTGCCTGGAGTGTAGGGTCAGGGACCTACGAGCAGTACTTC. Protein sequence: CAWSVGSGTYEQYF.

V gene TRBV28 combines with J gene TRBJ2-3, with a tentative D call TRBD1 (5 bases). Deletions cut 3 bases from V and 2 bases from J, with 12 bases between. The CDR3 covers 15 residues. Germline CDR1 and CDR2: MDHEN and SYDVKM. The CDR3 sequence: CASSFSRAITDTQYF. CDR3 in DNA: TGTGCCAGCAGTTTCAGCAGGGCAATCACAGATACGCAGTATTTT.

V and J are TRBV7-2 and TRBJ2-3, with 11 nucleotides matching TRBD2. CDR1 and CDR2 from the germline V gene are SGHTA and FQGNSA. V lost 0 bases to trimming and J lost 6 bases; unmatched junction nucleotides: 5. CDR3 length equals 16 residues. DNA for the CDR3: TGTGCCAGCAGCTTAGCGTTAGCGGGAGGGCCTGATACGCAGTATTTT. This gives the protein CASSLALAGGPDTQYF.

V gene TRBV11-2 combines with J gene TRBJ2-3, with a tentative D call TRBD2 (5 bases). Trimming stripped 4 bases from V and 5 bases from J, with 19 bases between. The CDR3 loop spans 16 amino acids. Germline V gene sequence: CDR1 SGHAT, CDR2 FQNNGV. The CDR3 reads CASSSQLGSIVDTQYF. The DNA for the CDR3 is TGTGCCAGCAGCTCCCAACTAGGATCGATCGTAGATACGCAGTATTTT.

The chain is built from TRBV30 and TRBJ1-2; D might be TRBD1 (5 bases). Germline values: CDR1 GTSNPN, CDR2 SVGIG (reference sequence). This CDR3 has 11 amino acids. V was shortened by 5 bases and J by 3 bases, with 7 bases between the two germline ends. The CDR3 here is CAWDSDYGYTF. For the CDR3, the DNA is TGTGCCTGGGACAGTGACTATGGCTACACCTTC.

V is TRBV28 and J is TRBJ2-7; D gene uncertain. In germline, CDR1 is MDHEN, CDR2 SYDVKM. The CDR3 spans 11 residues. V lost 10 bases and J lost 0, with 7 bases in between. In DNA, the CDR3 is TGTGCCATCGGCTCCTCCTACGAGCAGTACTTC. Translating it yields CAIGSSYEQYF.

The chain links TRBV7-2 to TRBJ2-7; 10 positions agree with TRBD1. This CDR3 is 15 amino acids long. Germline V gene data show CDR1 as SGHTA and CDR2 as FQGNSA. V shed 2 bases and J 4 bases; nucleotides not matched to a gene: 5. CDR3 sequence (DNA): TGTGCCAGCAGCTTATTACCGGGACAGGGGTACGAGCAGTACTTC. This encodes CASSLLPGQGYEQYF. Looking up the rest from reference TRBV7-2 and TRBJ2-7 gives the full variable domain: GAGVSQSPSNKVTEKGKDVELRCDPISGHTALYWYRQSLGQGLEFLIYFQGNSAPDKSGLPSDRFSAERTGGSVSTLTIQRTQQEDSAVYLCASSLLPGQGYEQYFGPGTRLTVT.

This chain uses TRBV5-1 with TRBJ2-7, with unresolved D. Looked up from germline, CDR1 is SGHRS and CDR2 is YFSETQ. V lost 1 base and J 6 bases, leaving 8 bases between the germline ends. The CDR3 loop spans 12 amino acids. The CDR3, as DNA: TGCGCCAGCAGCTTGAATGCGCGCGAGCAGTACTTC. The encoded protein is CASSLNAREQYF.

The rearrangement uses TRBV9 and TRBJ2-3, with 10 bases matching TRBD2. Trimming removed 0 bases from V and 5 bases from J; junction bases left unmatched: 12. This CDR3 comprises 18 residues. The V gene's germline CDR1 is SGDLS and CDR2 YYNGEE. This CDR3 is CASSVVVWASGRIDTQYF. CDR3 nucleotides: TGTGCCAGCAGCGTAGTAGTGTGGGCTAGCGGGAGAATAGATACGCAGTATTTT.

The rearrangement uses TRBV2 and TRBJ2-7, with D unclear. The CDR3 is 11 amino acids. The V end was cut by 1 base, the J end by 7 bases, with 5 bases between. CDR1 SNHLY and CDR2 FYNNEI come from the germline V gene. For the CDR3, the DNA is TGTGCCAGCAGTGAAGTTACAGAGCAGTACTTC. It specifies CASSEVTEQYF.

The chain links TRBV6-1 to TRBJ1-5; D remains ambiguous. CDR1 MNHNS and CDR2 SASEGT come from the germline V gene. The CDR3 has 12 amino acids. Trimming stripped 6 bases from V and 5 bases from J, with 8 bases between. For the CDR3, the DNA is TGTGCCAGCAGCCCCACGGATCAGCCCCAGCATTTT. Translated, it gives CASSPTDQPQHF.

V and J are TRBV2 and TRBJ2-5; weak D call: TRBD2 (5 bases). Trimming left V 7 bases short and J 1 base short, with 7 bases between. The length of the CDR3 is 12 residues. The V gene's germline CDR1 is SNHLY and CDR2 FYNNEI. As DNA, the CDR3 is TGTGCCAGCACCGGGATCCAAGAGACCCAGTACTTC. It translates to CASTGIQETQYF.

V and J are TRBV30 and TRBJ2-7, with 9 positions matching TRBD1. V shed 3 bases, J shed 5 bases, and the junction held 5 bases outside the gene matches. The germline V gene has CDR1 GTSNPN and CDR2 SVGIG (reference sequence). CDR3 size: 13 residues. CDR3 in amino acids: CAWSSDRGNEQYF. The CDR3 DNA reads TGTGCCTGGAGCTCGGACAGGGGCAACGAGCAGTACTTC. The full variable domain, its missing parts supplied by reference TRBV30 and TRBJ2-7, is SQTIHQWPATLVQPVGSPLSLECTVEGTSNPNLYWYRQAAGRGLQLLFYSVGIGQISSEVPQNLSASRPQDRQFILSSKKLLLSDSGFYLCAWSSDRGNEQYFGPGTRLTVT.

V usage is TRBV29-1 and J usage is TRBJ2-7; D is possibly TRBD2 (6 bases). Trimming left V 5 bases short and J 1 base short, with 9 bases between. The CDR3 has 12 residues. The germline gives CDR1 SQVTM, CDR2 ANQGSEA. CDR3: CSVSSGSYEQYF. The CDR3 nucleotides are TGCAGCGTTTCGAGCGGGTCCTACGAGCAGTACTTC.

This chain links TRBV2 with TRBJ1-1; D possibly corresponds to TRBD1 (5 bases). The ends were cut back, 5 bases at V and 7 bases at J, with 14 bases in the middle. This CDR3 is 13 amino acids long. Germline values: CDR1 SNHLY, CDR2 FYNNEI. In DNA, the CDR3 is TGTGCCAGCAGTCTTGACAGAGAGGGTGAAGCTTTCTTT. It yields the protein CASSLDREGEAFF.

This clone was seen once. The rearrangement joins TRBV5-5 to TRBJ2-7; 10 positions agree with TRBD1. The length of the CDR3 is 16 residues. Germline-derived CDR1 and CDR2 are SGHKS and YYEKEE (reference sequence). V gave up 4 bases and J gave up 9 bases; unmatched junction bases: 16. CDR3 loop: CASSLGPGQGISGQYF. In DNA form, the CDR3 reads TGTGCCAGCAGCCTAGGTCCGGGACAGGGGATTAGTGGGCAGTACTTC.